These T cell receptor beta chains were read from a single sample in a study of cytomegalovirus exposure and HLA in healthy donors. The protocol was immunoSEQ multiplex PCR, while the TCRdb copy is restricted to in-frame clones and leaves out a portion. The specimen's table records 50,000 to 80,000 clones. The sequenced sample was PBMCs. The receptor source for this set is a woman aged 18-29 years in good health and CMV-seronegative. CDR3s include the opening cysteine and the closing phenylalanine or tryptophan. Fields, in order: V gene, D gene, J gene, CDR3 protein, CDR3 DNA. D genes are given only for firm matches.

V gene: TRBV29-1; D gene: NA; J gene: TRBJ1-1; CDR3 protein: CSVAILREISNTEAFF; CDR3 DNA: TGCAGCGTTGCTATTCTGAGGGAAATCTCGAATACTGAAGCTTTCTTT
V gene: TRBV6-1; D gene: NA; J gene: TRBJ1-1; CDR3 protein: CASGRGNTEAFF; CDR3 DNA: TGTGCCAGCGGGAGGGGAAACACTGAAGCTTTCTTT
V gene: TRBV30; D gene: NA; J gene: TRBJ1-3; CDR3 protein: CAWSKAGRAGGNTIYF; CDR3 DNA: TGTGCCTGGAGTAAAGCGGGCCGGGCCGGTGGAAACACCATATATTTT
V gene: TRBV29-1; D gene: NA; J gene: TRBJ1-5; CDR3 protein: CSVGQSQNQPQHF; CDR3 DNA: TGCAGCGTCGGACAGTCCCAAAATCAGCCCCAGCATTTT
V gene: TRBV29-1; D gene: TRBD2; J gene: TRBJ2-1; CDR3 protein: CSGKGTSGNNEQFF; CDR3 DNA: TGCAGCGGAAAAGGGACTAGCGGCAACAATGAGCAGTTCTTC
V gene: TRBV6-5; D gene: TRBD1; J gene: TRBJ1-1; CDR3 protein: CASSYNGQEVAEAFF; CDR3 DNA: TGTGCCAGCAGTTACAACGGACAGGAGGTTGCTGAAGCTTTCTTT
V gene: TRBV19; D gene: NA; J gene: TRBJ1-6; CDR3 protein: CASSIGQRNGRGSPLHF; CDR3 DNA: TGTGCCAGTAGTATCGGACAGAGGAACGGTCGGGGTTCACCCCTCCACTTT
V gene: TRBV30; D gene: NA; J gene: TRBJ2-2; CDR3 protein: CASADQGQAPGELFF; CDR3 DNA: TGTGCGTCGGCGGACCAGGGGCAGGCGCCCGGGGAGCTGTTTTTT
V gene: TRBV9; D gene: NA; J gene: TRBJ2-1; CDR3 protein: CASSVAGNNEQFF; CDR3 DNA: TGTGCCAGCAGCGTAGCCGGGAACAATGAGCAGTTCTTC
V gene: TRBV13; D gene: NA; J gene: TRBJ2-7; CDR3 protein: CASSLGLSYEQYF; CDR3 DNA: TGTGCCAGCAGCTTAGGCCTCTCCTACGAGCAGTACTTC
V gene: TRBV5-1; D gene: NA; J gene: TRBJ1-2; CDR3 protein: CASREGSLTYGYTF; CDR3 DNA: TGCGCCAGTCGAGAGGGAAGCCTAACATATGGCTACACCTTC
V gene: TRBV11-3; D gene: NA; J gene: TRBJ1-2; CDR3 protein: CASSLNYGYGYTF; CDR3 DNA: TGTGCCAGCAGCCTCAACTACGGTTATGGCTACACCTTC
V gene: TRBV29-1; D gene: NA; J gene: TRBJ1-1; CDR3 protein: CSVDNDLLVNTEAFF; CDR3 DNA: TGCAGCGTTGATAATGACTTGCTAGTGAACACTGAAGCTTTCTTT
V gene: TRBV30; D gene: NA; J gene: TRBJ1-6; CDR3 protein: CAWMVQSNSPLHF; CDR3 DNA: TGTGCCTGGATGGTACAATCGAATTCACCCCTCCACTTT
V gene: TRBV18; D gene: TRBD1; J gene: TRBJ1-2; CDR3 protein: CASSGQGRNYGYTF; CDR3 DNA: TGTGCCAGCTCCGGACAGGGGAGGAACTATGGCTACACCTTC
V gene: TRBV6-5; D gene: NA; J gene: TRBJ1-2; CDR3 protein: CASRTESYGYTF; CDR3 DNA: TGTGCCAGCAGAACAGAGAGCTATGGCTACACCTTC
V gene: TRBV7-8; D gene: NA; J gene: TRBJ2-7; CDR3 protein: CASSSGPQGGSSYEQYF; CDR3 DNA: TGTGCCAGCAGCTCCGGCCCTCAGGGGGGCAGCTCCTACGAGCAGTACTTC
V gene: TRBV4-1; D gene: TRBD1; J gene: TRBJ2-3; CDR3 protein: CASSQEGPGQGWTDTQYF; CDR3 DNA: TGCGCCAGCAGCCAAGAGGGACCAGGACAGGGGTGGACAGATACGCAGTATTTT